The text below deals with one T cell receptor beta chain. The target antigen is unknown. This entry comes from a study of OX40 agonist ivuxolimab in advanced cancers. Overall study context: Anti-PD-1, anti-PD-L1 or anti-CTLA-4 therapy given earlier was allowed, and roughly 38% had some. Regarding the study as a whole: At doses 0.1 to 3.0 mg/kg, CD4+ and CD8+ clones expanded. A proportion of nonresponders additionally exhibited low normalized T-cell clonal expansion. People who partly responded at 0.1-3.0 mg/kg had some of the least clonal expansion seen.

Clones were sequenced by immunoSEQ multiplex PCR, and TCRdb holds only the in-frame ones, with some missing. The sample has some 37,000 clones, roughly 81% seen once. The germline V gene has CDR1 MNHEY and CDR2 SVGAGI. Between the trimmed V and J ends, which lost 0 bases and 2 bases, there was a span of 10 bases. The CDR3 consists of 15 residues. The sample consisted of CD4+ or CD8+ T cells sorted from blood, taken in a trial of the OX40 agonist ivuxolimab. The chain has TRBV6-5 and TRBJ1-1, with D perhaps TRBD1 (6 bases). The receptor's source is an adult with an advanced solid tumor such as melanoma, head and neck, liver or kidney cancer. The CDR3 DNA sequence: TGTGCCAGCAGTTACTCGGCAGGGGAAAACACTGAAGCTTTCTTT. Translated, it gives CASSYSAGENTEAFF.